This TCR beta chain is from a study of T cell responses to AZD1222 COVID-19 vaccine. Per the germline V gene, CDR1 is SGHRS and CDR2 is YFSETQ. This CDR3 spans 14 amino acids. Losses at the gene ends were 3 bases for V and 7 bases for J; bases not matched to a gene: 5. Libraries were prepared by immunoSEQ multiplex PCR; TCRdb keeps only in-frame clonotypes and omits some of them. The profile shows 150,000 to 200,000 clones, 90% of them singletons. This specimen consisted of peripheral blood, obtained 28 days after the second AZD1222 dose. The gene calls are TRBV5-1 and TRBJ1-3, with 9 bases aligning to TRBD1. This receptor was taken from an adult who received the AZD1222 COVID-19 vaccine. CDR3 sequence: CASSYGTGTNTIYF. DNA of the CDR3: TGCGCCAGCAGCTACGGGACAGGGACGAACACCATATATTTT.